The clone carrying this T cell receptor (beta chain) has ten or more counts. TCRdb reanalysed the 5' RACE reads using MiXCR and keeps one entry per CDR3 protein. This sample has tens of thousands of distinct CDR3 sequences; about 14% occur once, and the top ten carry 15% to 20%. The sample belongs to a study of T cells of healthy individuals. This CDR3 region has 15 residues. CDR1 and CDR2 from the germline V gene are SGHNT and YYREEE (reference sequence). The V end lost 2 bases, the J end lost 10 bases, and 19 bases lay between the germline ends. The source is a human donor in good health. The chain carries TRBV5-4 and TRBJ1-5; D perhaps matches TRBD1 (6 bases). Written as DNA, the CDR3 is TGTGCCAGCAGCTTAGAACAGGGCCGAGGAGGACCCCAGCATTTT. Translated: CASSLEQGRGGPQHF.